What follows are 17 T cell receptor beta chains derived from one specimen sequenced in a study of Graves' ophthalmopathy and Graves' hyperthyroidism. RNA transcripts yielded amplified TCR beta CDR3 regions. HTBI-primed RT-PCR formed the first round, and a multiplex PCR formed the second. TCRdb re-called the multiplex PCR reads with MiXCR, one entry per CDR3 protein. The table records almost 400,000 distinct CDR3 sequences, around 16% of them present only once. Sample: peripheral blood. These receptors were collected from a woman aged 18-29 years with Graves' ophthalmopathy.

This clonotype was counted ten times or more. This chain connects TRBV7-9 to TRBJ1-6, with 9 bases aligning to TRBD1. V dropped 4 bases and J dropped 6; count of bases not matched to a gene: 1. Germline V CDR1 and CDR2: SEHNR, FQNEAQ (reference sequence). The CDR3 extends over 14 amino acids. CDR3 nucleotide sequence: TGTGCCAGCAGCTCGGACAGGGGTAATTCACCCCTCCACTTT. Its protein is CASSSDRGNSPLHF.

In DNA, the CDR3 is TGTGCCAGCAGCATAGCGGGGCTAGCCAAAAACATTCAGTACTTC. Translated: CASSIAGLAKNIQYF. V and J are TRBV28 and TRBJ2-4, with TRBD2 identical over 8 bases. The CDR3 length is 15 residues. V lost 6 bases to trimming and J lost 0 bases; unmatched junction nucleotides: 4. Germline V gives CDR1 MDHEN, CDR2 SYDVKM.

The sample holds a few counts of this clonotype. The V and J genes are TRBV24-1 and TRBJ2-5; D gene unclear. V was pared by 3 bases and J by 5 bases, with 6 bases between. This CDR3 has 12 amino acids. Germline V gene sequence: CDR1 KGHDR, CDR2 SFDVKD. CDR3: CATSDTTETQYF. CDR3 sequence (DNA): TGTGCCACCAGTGATACAACTGAGACCCAGTACTTC.

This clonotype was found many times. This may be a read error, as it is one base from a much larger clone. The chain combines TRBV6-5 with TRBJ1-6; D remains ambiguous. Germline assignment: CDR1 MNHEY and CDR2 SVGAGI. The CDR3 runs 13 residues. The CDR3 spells CASGPEVWSPPHF. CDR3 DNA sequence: TGTGCCAGCGGCCCCGAGGTGTGGTCACCCCCCCACTTT.

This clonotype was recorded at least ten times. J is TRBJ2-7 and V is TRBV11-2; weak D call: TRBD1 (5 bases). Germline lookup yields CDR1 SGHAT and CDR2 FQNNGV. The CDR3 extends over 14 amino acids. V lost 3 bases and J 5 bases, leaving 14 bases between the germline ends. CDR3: CASSFWALDNEQYF. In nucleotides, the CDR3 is TGTGCCAGCAGCTTTTGGGCGCTGGACAACGAGCAGTACTTC. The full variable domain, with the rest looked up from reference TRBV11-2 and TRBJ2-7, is EAGVAQSPRYKIIEKRQSVAFWCNPISGHATLYWYQQILGQGPKLLIQFQNNGVVDDSQLPKDRFSAERLKGVDSTLKIQPAKLEDSAVYLCASSFWALDNEQYFGPGTRLTVT.

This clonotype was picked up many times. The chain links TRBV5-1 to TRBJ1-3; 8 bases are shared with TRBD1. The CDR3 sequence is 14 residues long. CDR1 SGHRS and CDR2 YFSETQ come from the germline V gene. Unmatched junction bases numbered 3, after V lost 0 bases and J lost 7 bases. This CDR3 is CASSLEDRDNTIYF. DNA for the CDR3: TGCGCCAGCAGCTTGGAGGACAGGGACAACACCATATATTTT. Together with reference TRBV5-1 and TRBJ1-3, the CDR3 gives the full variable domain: KAGVTQTPRYLIKTRGQQVTLSCSPISGHRSVSWYQQTPGQGLQFLFEYFSETQRNKGNFPGRFSGRQFSNSRSEMNVSTLELGDSALYLCASSLEDRDNTIYFGEGSWLTVV.

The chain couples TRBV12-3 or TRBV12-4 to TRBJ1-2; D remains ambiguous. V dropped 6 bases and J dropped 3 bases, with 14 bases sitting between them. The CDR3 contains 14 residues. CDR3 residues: CASSDYLSDYGYTF. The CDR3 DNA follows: TGTGCCAGCAGCGATTATCTGTCTGACTATGGCTACACCTTC.

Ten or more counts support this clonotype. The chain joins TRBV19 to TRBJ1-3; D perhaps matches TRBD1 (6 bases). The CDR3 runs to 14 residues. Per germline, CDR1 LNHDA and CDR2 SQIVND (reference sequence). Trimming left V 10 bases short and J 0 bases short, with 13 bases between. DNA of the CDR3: TGTGCCACTCAGACAGGATCCTCTGGAAACACCATATATTTT. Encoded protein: CATQTGSSGNTIYF.

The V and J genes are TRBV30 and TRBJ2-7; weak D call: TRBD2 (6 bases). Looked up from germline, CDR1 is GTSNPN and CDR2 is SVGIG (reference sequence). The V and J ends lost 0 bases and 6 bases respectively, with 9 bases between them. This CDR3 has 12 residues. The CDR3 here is CAWSVGGREQYF. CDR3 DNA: TGTGCCTGGAGTGTTGGAGGGCGCGAGCAGTACTTC.

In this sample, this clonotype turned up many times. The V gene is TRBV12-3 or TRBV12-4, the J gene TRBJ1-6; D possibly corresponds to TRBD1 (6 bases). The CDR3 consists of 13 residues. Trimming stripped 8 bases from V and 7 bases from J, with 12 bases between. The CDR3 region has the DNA TGTGCCAGCCTACTTGGGGGCAATTCACCCCTCCACTTT. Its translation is CASLLGGNSPLHF.

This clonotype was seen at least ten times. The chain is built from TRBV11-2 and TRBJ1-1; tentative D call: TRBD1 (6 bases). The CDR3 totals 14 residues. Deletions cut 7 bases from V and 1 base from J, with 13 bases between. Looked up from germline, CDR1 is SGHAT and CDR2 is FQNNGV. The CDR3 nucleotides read TGTGCCAGCAACATACGGGACAAGAACACTGAAGCTTTCTTT. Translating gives CASNIRDKNTEAFF.

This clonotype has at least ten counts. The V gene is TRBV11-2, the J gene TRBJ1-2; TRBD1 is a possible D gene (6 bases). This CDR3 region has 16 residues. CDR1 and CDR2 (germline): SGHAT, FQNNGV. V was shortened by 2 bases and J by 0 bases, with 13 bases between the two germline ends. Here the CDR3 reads CASSLTGWAANYGYTF. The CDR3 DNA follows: TGTGCCAGCAGCTTAACAGGGTGGGCGGCTAACTATGGCTACACCTTC.

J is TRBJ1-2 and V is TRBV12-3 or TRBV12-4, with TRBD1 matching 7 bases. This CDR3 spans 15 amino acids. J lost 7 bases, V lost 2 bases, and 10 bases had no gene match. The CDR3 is CASSLRGQGVVGYTF. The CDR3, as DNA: TGTGCCAGCAGTTTAAGGGGGCAGGGGGTAGTTGGCTACACCTTC.

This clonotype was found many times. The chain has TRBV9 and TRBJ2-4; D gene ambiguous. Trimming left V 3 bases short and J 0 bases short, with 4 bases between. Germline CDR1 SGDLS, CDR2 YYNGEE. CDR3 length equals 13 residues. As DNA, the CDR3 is TGTGCCAGCAGCGGGACAGCCAAAAACATTCAGTACTTC. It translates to CASSGTAKNIQYF.

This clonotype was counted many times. CDR3 in DNA: TGCGCCAGCAGTGGGGAGAGGAACACTGAAGCTTTCTTT. Encoded protein: CASSGERNTEAFF. The chain carries TRBV10-2 and TRBJ1-1, with D uncertain. Germline CDR1 reads WSHSY; CDR2 reads SAAADI. CDR3 length equals 13 residues. Trimming took off 4 bases at V and 1 base at J, with 7 bases between the two ends.

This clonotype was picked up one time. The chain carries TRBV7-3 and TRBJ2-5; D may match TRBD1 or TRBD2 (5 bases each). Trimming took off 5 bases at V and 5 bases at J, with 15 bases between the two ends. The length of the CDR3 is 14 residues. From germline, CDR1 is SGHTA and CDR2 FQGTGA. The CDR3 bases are TGTGCCAGCAGCCAGGGCCATGAGGGGGAGACCCAGTACTTC. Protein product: CASSQGHEGETQYF. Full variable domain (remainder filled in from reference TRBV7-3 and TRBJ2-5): GAGVSQTPSNKVTEKGKYVELRCDPISGHTALYWYRQSLGQGPEFLIYFQGTGAADDSGLPNDRFFAVRPEGSVSTLKIQRTERGDSAVYLCASSQGHEGETQYFGPGTRLLVL.

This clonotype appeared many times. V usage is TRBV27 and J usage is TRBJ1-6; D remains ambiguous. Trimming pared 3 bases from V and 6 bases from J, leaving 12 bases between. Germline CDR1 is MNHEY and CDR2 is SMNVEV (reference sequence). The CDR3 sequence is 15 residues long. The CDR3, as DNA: TGTGCCAGCAGTTTCCGCAGACTCATTAATTCACCCCTCCACTTT. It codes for CASSFRRLINSPLHF.